This TCR beta chain was retrieved from a study of blood T cell repertoires in COVID-19 (dated by TCRdb to the early 2020s). Broadly, across the study: The collaborator samples originated in the United States, Italy and Spain and spanned the acute and convalescent phases of COVID-19. The prospective study material was composed of cDNA or gDNA derived from T cells, B-cell-depleted T cells, or PBMCs. Subjects who had been exposed to COVID-19, were actively infected with it, or had recovered from it provided the deeply sampled blood TCRbeta repertoires that made up the dataset. The repertoires were released in a freely available public database intended as a resource for research on the immune response to SARS-CoV-2. Samples were obtained from the ongoing ImmuneRACE study (first 160 participants) and from some 1,300 subjects provided by 6 global collaborators. A de-identified subject ID, COVID-19 status, age in years and sex were almost always included in the sample metadata. Where HLA class I and class II types were available, the types were taken from metadata supplied by the sample provider, not from assay-based typing.

One collaborating source in Seattle enrolled patients during active infection and followed them longitudinally through the course of disease. Whole blood was collected in K2EDTA tubes by collaborating institutions according to the institutions' own protocols. Collaborator samples were shipped for TCRbeta analysis as frozen whole blood, isolated PBMCs, or DNA extracted from either sample type. Broad study findings and their caveats: The quantity of clinical and demographic metadata differed by source and by participant and was supplied without curation.

As concerns this clone: It has no known antigen specificity. No per-base quality is available; no much larger clone lies one base away.

TCRbeta CDR3 regions were amplified from genomic DNA by means of the immunoSEQ Assay, a bias-controlled multiplex PCR. The authors processed their data as follows. Within the assay, amplification of reference gene primers was used to estimate how many nucleated cells each sample contained. To quantify the absolute abundance of each unique TCRbeta CDR3 rearrangement, sequence reads were collapsed and filtered. Productive Simpson clonality was computed per sample as the square root of Simpson's diversity index over productive rearrangements. TCRdb provides this immuneACCESS table in a form limited to in-frame rearrangements. Some clones are lacking; in checked studies, under half of them reflect an unresolved V gene, and why the rest are absent is not known. The DNA was the basis for D and trimming; V, J and clone size are from that table. The sample contains about 99,000 clones, around 88% of them found a single time. The leading ten clones occupy about 2% of the sample.

V loses 0 bases, J loses 8 bases, and the germline ends lie 13 bases apart. The CDR3, cysteine through phenylalanine, is 14 amino acids long. The kept DNA is CDR3 alone, 42 bases in frame from the first base. CDR1 and CDR2 are drawn from the germline V gene: ENHRY, SYGVKD. Recombination joined TRBV10-3 with TRBJ1-2; the D gene cannot be resolved reliably. This clonotype originated in a man in his fifties with COVID-19, enrolled during active disease. The sequenced sample was peripheral blood. The CDR3 amino acid sequence is: CAISESAVKGGYTF. At the DNA level, the sequence is TGTGCCATCAGTGAGTCCGCGGTCAAAGGAGGCTACACCTTC.